The next 31 T cell receptor beta chains were all read from a single sample in a study of patients and donors after allogeneic stem cell transplantation. TCRdb used MiXCR to reprocess the RT-PCR reads, holding one entry per CDR3 protein. Here the sample spans roughly 200,000 distinct CDR3 sequences, 41% being singletons. The specimen sequenced was blood, either unsorted or a sorted T cell fraction (not recorded which). These receptors originate from a human donor who was either an allogeneic HSCT recipient or a stem cell or donor lymphocyte infusion donor (not recorded which). It is not recorded whose cells these are; they may come from a transplant donor.

In this sample, this clonotype turned up a few times. The chain carries TRBV28 and TRBJ1-5; D call uncertain. Germline CDR1 reads MDHEN; CDR2 reads SYDVKM. This CDR3 comprises 16 residues. Trimming took off 3 bases at V and 0 bases at J, with 12 bases between the two ends. The CDR3 DNA is TGTGCCAGCAGTTTGGCAGGACCCTTTAGCAATCAGCCCCAGCATTTT. Residues: CASSLAGPFSNQPQHF.

The V gene is TRBV5-8, the J gene TRBJ2-5; the match to TRBD1 covers 7 bases. This CDR3 region has 14 residues. V lost 4 bases to trimming and J lost 2 bases; unmatched junction nucleotides: 5. Germline V gene lookup returns CDR1 SGHTS and CDR2 YDEGEE. CDR3 DNA sequence: TGTGCCAGCAGCCTGGGACAGACGCAAGAGACCCAGTACTTC. The encoded protein is CASSLGQTQETQYF. Together with reference TRBV5-8 and TRBJ2-5, the CDR3 gives the full variable domain: EAGVTQSPTHLIKTRGQQATLRCSPISGHTSVYWYQQALGLGLQFLLWYDEGEERNRGNFPPRFSGRQFPNYSSELNVNALELEDSALYLCASSLGQTQETQYFGPGTRLLVL.

The CDR3 spells CASSLGFSSGSEQFF. CDR3 DNA: TGTGCCAGCAGTTTAGGTTTTTCTAGCGGAAGTGAGCAGTTCTTC. The genes are TRBV12-3 or TRBV12-4 and TRBJ2-1; 7 bases fit TRBD2. This CDR3 region has 15 residues. The ends lost 1 base at V and 9 bases at J; junction bases unmatched: 9.

This chain links TRBV12-3 or TRBV12-4 with TRBJ1-1, with 9 positions matching TRBD1. Losses at the gene ends were 6 bases for V and 5 bases for J; bases not matched to a gene: 10. This CDR3 spans 15 amino acids. For the CDR3, the DNA is TGTGCCAGCAGCCGACCGACAGGGGGAAATACTGAAGCTTTCTTT. It is translated as CASSRPTGGNTEAFF.

J is TRBJ1-2 and V is TRBV5-1; 8 bases agree with TRBD1. Germline values: CDR1 SGHRS, CDR2 YFSETQ. The CDR3 has 16 residues. V gave up 0 bases and J gave up 4 bases; unmatched junction bases: 8. In DNA, the CDR3 is TGCGCCAGCAGCTTGGACGGGATAGGGACAGGCTATGGCTACACCTTC. Translation gives CASSLDGIGTGYGYTF.

The V and J genes are TRBV28 and TRBJ1-2; TRBD1 aligns across 9 bases. Germline V lookup: CDR1 MDHEN, CDR2 SYDVKM. The V and J ends lost 2 bases and 6 bases, in that order; junction bases with no gene match: 1. The CDR3 loop spans 13 amino acids. CDR3 in DNA: TGTGCCAGCAGTTTAGGGACAGGGCATGGCTACACCTTC. It yields the protein CASSLGTGHGYTF.

This clonotype was picked up a small number of times. The gene calls are TRBV4-3 and TRBJ1-1; D possibly corresponds to TRBD1 (5 bases). Trimming stripped 0 bases from V and 0 bases from J, with 11 bases between. The CDR3 length is 16 residues. Germline lookup yields CDR1 LGHNA and CDR2 YSLEER. The CDR3 region is CASSQDSGLLNTEAFF. Written as DNA, the CDR3 is TGCGCCAGCAGCCAAGACTCGGGACTTCTGAACACTGAAGCTTTCTTT.

This clonotype was counted only a few times. This rearrangement joins TRBV6-5 to TRBJ1-1; the match to TRBD1 covers 11 bases. V shed 6 bases and J 6 bases; nucleotides not matched to a gene: 9. The germline gives CDR1 MNHEY, CDR2 SVGAGI. The CDR3 runs 15 residues. The CDR3 here is CASSRDRGRWAEAFF. The CDR3 nucleotides read TGTGCCAGCAGCCGGGACAGGGGGAGGTGGGCTGAAGCTTTCTTT.

This clonotype showed up just a few times. The rearrangement uses TRBV2 and TRBJ2-5; D is perhaps TRBD2 (5 bases). CDR1 is SNHLY, CDR2 FYNNEI, per germline. This CDR3 spans 17 amino acids. Trimming shortened V by 4 bases and J by 5 bases, and 23 bases separated the two germline ends. In nucleotides, the CDR3 is TGTGCCAGCAGTGTTTTTGGTCGGGAAGGGTGGAAGGAGACCCAGTACTTC. This sequence encodes CASSVFGREGWKETQYF.

This clonotype was seen a handful of times. The chain recombines TRBV4-3 with TRBJ2-1, with 10 nucleotides matching TRBD2. The CDR3 contains 15 residues. The germline gives CDR1 LGHNA, CDR2 YSLEER. V trimming: 4 bases; J trimming: 9 bases; junction bases outside the gene matches: 9. The DNA for the CDR3 is TGCGCCAGCAGCCTAAGACGGCGGACTAGCGGTGAGCAGTTCTTC. It encodes CASSLRRRTSGEQFF.

The J gene is TRBJ1-2, the V gene TRBV2, with a possible D match to TRBD1 (5 bases). The CDR3 extends over 14 amino acids. In germline, CDR1 is SNHLY, CDR2 FYNNEI. V was clipped by 8 bases and J by 5 bases, with 18 bases between them. The CDR3 region is CASRGTRGNYGYTF. The CDR3, as DNA: TGTGCCAGCCGTGGCACTAGGGGCAATTATGGCTACACCTTC.

The CDR3 protein is CAISERLAGTDTQYF. Written as DNA, the CDR3 is TGTGCCATCAGTGAGCGACTAGCGGGCACAGATACGCAGTATTTT. V and J are TRBV10-3 and TRBJ2-3; 9 nucleotides match TRBD2. Germline CDR1 ENHRY, CDR2 SYGVKD. V shed 2 bases, J shed 1 base, and the junction held 1 base outside the gene matches. This CDR3 region has 15 residues.

This sequence joins TRBV6-5 and TRBJ1-2; 8 bases line up with TRBD1. V lost 4 bases, J lost 8 bases, and 15 bases stayed unmatched. Germline CDR1 reads MNHEY; CDR2 reads SVGAGI. This CDR3 spans 16 amino acids. CDR3 region: CASSLGQGQVASGYTF. For the CDR3, the DNA is TGTGCCAGCAGTTTAGGACAGGGCCAGGTAGCGAGCGGCTACACCTTC.

There are many counts of this clonotype. The chain's CDR3 is CASSVGQVNTEAFF. In nucleotides, the CDR3 is TGCGCCAGCAGCGTCGGACAGGTTAACACTGAAGCTTTCTTT. J is TRBJ1-1 and V is TRBV5-1; 7 positions agree with TRBD1. J gave up 2 bases and V 4 bases, and 5 bases lay outside the gene matches. Germline V lookup: CDR1 SGHRS, CDR2 YFSETQ. There are 14 residues in the CDR3. Filled out from reference TRBV5-1 and TRBJ1-1, the complete variable domain reads KAGVTQTPRYLIKTRGQQVTLSCSPISGHRSVSWYQQTPGQGLQFLFEYFSETQRNKGNFPGRFSGRQFSNSRSEMNVSTLELGDSALYLCASSVGQVNTEAFFGQGTRLTVV.

V gene TRBV4-3 combines with J gene TRBJ2-7, with D unresolved. The germline V gene has CDR1 LGHNA and CDR2 YSLEER. The CDR3 runs 15 residues. V was cut by 0 bases and J by 4 bases, with 13 bases left in between. For the CDR3, the DNA is TGCGCCAGCAGCCAAGATCTCGCGGCAGCATACGAGCAGTACTTC. Translating it yields CASSQDLAAAYEQYF.

This clonotype was counted a few times. The chain combines TRBV27 with TRBJ1-6, with TRBD1 as a possible D gene (6 bases). The germline gives CDR1 MNHEY, CDR2 SMNVEV (reference sequence). The CDR3 is made up of 13 amino acids. The germline V and J ends were trimmed by 8 bases and 7 bases, with 12 bases remaining between them. This chain's CDR3 is CASGSGVNSPLHF. CDR3 bases: TGTGCCAGCGGGTCAGGGGTCAATTCACCCCTCCACTTT.

The table lists this clonotype with a few counts. This chain connects TRBV28 to TRBJ2-1; no clear D. Germline V gene data show CDR1 as MDHEN and CDR2 as SYDVKM. The germline V and J ends were trimmed by 3 bases and 1 base, with 13 bases remaining between them. The CDR3 sequence is 16 residues long. CDR3 sequence reads: CASSLVSAFSYNEQFF. Written as DNA, the CDR3 is TGTGCCAGCAGTTTGGTATCAGCATTTTCCTACAATGAGCAGTTCTTC.

V and J are TRBV15 and TRBJ1-4, with D tentatively TRBD1 (5 bases). This CDR3 comprises 16 residues. V lost 0 bases to trimming and J lost 0 bases, with 8 bases between them. Germline-derived CDR1 and CDR2 are LNHNV and YYDKDF (reference sequence). The CDR3 region is CATSREGEATNEKLFF. CDR3 DNA sequence: TGTGCCACCAGCAGAGAAGGGGAGGCAACTAATGAAAAACTGTTTTTT.

The genes are TRBV4-3 and TRBJ2-1; no clear D gene. Germline CDR1 and CDR2: LGHNA and YSLEER. Deletions cut 0 bases from V and 3 bases from J, with 12 bases between. CDR3 size: 16 residues. The CDR3 bases are TGCGCCAGCAGCCAAGAGAAGGACCTCTACTACAATGAGCAGTTCTTC. It is translated as CASSQEKDLYYNEQFF.

This chain connects TRBV12-3 or TRBV12-4 to TRBJ2-7; 8 bases match TRBD1. This CDR3 has 14 residues. The V and J ends lost 2 bases and 2 bases, in that order; junction bases with no gene match: 2. Here the CDR3 reads CASSLLDRAYEQYF. As DNA, the CDR3 is TGTGCCAGCAGTTTACTGGACAGGGCCTACGAGCAGTACTTC.

Only a few counts were recorded for this clonotype. The chain recombines TRBV7-2 with TRBJ2-3; no reliable D call. With 5 bases removed from V and 0 bases from J, the gap between germline ends came to 21 bases. CDR1 and CDR2 from the germline V gene are SGHTA and FQGNSA. CDR3 size: 18 residues. For the CDR3, the DNA is TGTGCCAGCAGCCCCCGTCCAATCCGGTCTCTGAGCACAGATACGCAGTATTTT. Its protein product is CASSPRPIRSLSTDTQYF.

This clonotype was observed a few times. The genes are TRBV5-5 and TRBJ2-7, with D unresolved. CDR1 is SGHKS, CDR2 YYEKEE, per germline (reference sequence). The CDR3 consists of 13 residues. V lost 0 bases to trimming and J lost 0 bases, with 4 bases between them. CDR3 residues: CASSLASSYEQYF. The CDR3 DNA follows: TGTGCCAGCAGCTTGGCTAGCTCCTACGAGCAGTACTTC. Filled out from reference TRBV5-5 and TRBJ2-7, the complete variable domain reads DAGVTQSPTHLIKTRGQQVTLRCSPISGHKSVSWYQQVLGQGPQFIFQYYEKEERGRGNFPDRFSARQFPNYSSELNVNALLLGDSALYLCASSLASSYEQYFGPGTRLTVT.

The chain joins TRBV9 to TRBJ1-3; TRBD1 might be the D (5 bases). CDR1 and CDR2 (germline): SGDLS, YYNGEE. Deletions cut 4 bases from V and 8 bases from J, with 10 bases between. The CDR3 totals 12 residues. The CDR3 region has the DNA TGTGCCAGCAGCCGCCCGGGACACACCATATATTTT. This sequence encodes CASSRPGHTIYF. Filled out from reference TRBV9 and TRBJ1-3, the complete variable domain reads DSGVTQTPKHLITATGQRVTLRCSPRSGDLSVYWYQQSLDQGLQFLIQYYNGEERAKGNILERFSAQQFPDLHSELNLSSLELGDSALYFCASSRPGHTIYFGEGSWLTVV.

This clonotype has only a few counts. The rearrangement links TRBV4-2 to TRBJ2-1; D unclear. The germline gives CDR1 LGHNA, CDR2 YNFKEQ. Trimming removed 1 base at V and 8 bases at J, with 15 bases between. This CDR3 contains 15 residues. The DNA of the CDR3 is TGTGCCAGCAGCCAAGCTTCTGGTGGAAGCGATGAGCAGTTCTTC. It codes for CASSQASGGSDEQFF.

This clonotype has just a few counts. The chain has TRBV21-1 and TRBJ1-2. TRBV21-1 is designated a pseudogene. The CDR3 extends over 13 amino acids. This CDR3 is CASSKATDDGYTF. CDR3 DNA: TGTGCCAGCAGCAAAGCGACAGATGATGGCTACACCTTC.

This clonotype was observed a few times. The chain employs TRBV12-3 or TRBV12-4 and TRBJ1-1, with D perhaps matching TRBD1 (5 bases). CDR3 length equals 14 residues. V was clipped by 4 bases and J by 1 base, with 10 bases between them. The CDR3 sequence is CASSYQGKNTEAFF. Written as DNA, the CDR3 is TGTGCCAGCAGTTATCAGGGAAAGAACACTGAAGCTTTCTTT.

This clonotype occurred many times. The rearrangement uses TRBV12-3 or TRBV12-4 and TRBJ1-2, with D hard to call. Trimming removed 1 base from V and 8 bases from J, with 8 bases in between. The CDR3 covers 12 residues. CDR3: CASSLGPRGYTF. The DNA of the CDR3 is TGTGCCAGCAGTTTAGGTCCTCGCGGCTACACCTTC.

J is TRBJ1-2 and V is TRBV7-2, with 7 bases fitting TRBD1. CDR3 length: 15 amino acids. Germline assignment: CDR1 SGHTA and CDR2 FQGNSA. Unmatched junction bases numbered 12, after V lost 5 bases and J lost 6 bases. The CDR3 sequence: CASSPWQGELDGYTF. The CDR3 bases are TGTGCCAGCAGCCCGTGGCAGGGGGAGCTGGATGGCTACACCTTC.

The rearrangement uses TRBV6-5 and TRBJ2-3; the match to TRBD2 covers 8 bases. The junction had 8 bases not matched to a gene; V was cut back by 5 bases and J by 1 base. Looked up from germline, CDR1 is MNHEY and CDR2 is SVGAGI. The CDR3 is 16 residues long. CDR3 nucleotides: TGTGCCAGCAGTCACCGGACTAGCACCGGCACAGATACGCAGTATTTT. Translated, it gives CASSHRTSTGTDTQYF.

The V call is TRBV7-2, the J call TRBJ1-5, with 9 bases lining up with TRBD1. CDR3 length: 15 amino acids. From germline, CDR1 is SGHTA and CDR2 FQGNSA. With V trimmed by 1 base and J by 7 bases, 5 bases remained unmatched. CDR3 bases: TGTGCCAGCAGCTTAGACAGGGGGCGAAGGCAGCCCCAGCATTTT. Amino acids: CASSLDRGRRQPQHF.

CDR3 sequence reads: CASSHGTDSGNTIYF. As DNA, the CDR3 is TGTGCCAGCAGCCACGGGACAGACTCTGGAAACACCATATATTTT. The chain recombines TRBV3-1 with TRBJ1-3; 7 nucleotides match TRBD1. Trimming cost V 3 bases and J 0 bases; bases outside gene matches: 2. This CDR3 contains 15 residues. Germline V CDR1 and CDR2: LGHDT, YNNKEL (reference sequence).